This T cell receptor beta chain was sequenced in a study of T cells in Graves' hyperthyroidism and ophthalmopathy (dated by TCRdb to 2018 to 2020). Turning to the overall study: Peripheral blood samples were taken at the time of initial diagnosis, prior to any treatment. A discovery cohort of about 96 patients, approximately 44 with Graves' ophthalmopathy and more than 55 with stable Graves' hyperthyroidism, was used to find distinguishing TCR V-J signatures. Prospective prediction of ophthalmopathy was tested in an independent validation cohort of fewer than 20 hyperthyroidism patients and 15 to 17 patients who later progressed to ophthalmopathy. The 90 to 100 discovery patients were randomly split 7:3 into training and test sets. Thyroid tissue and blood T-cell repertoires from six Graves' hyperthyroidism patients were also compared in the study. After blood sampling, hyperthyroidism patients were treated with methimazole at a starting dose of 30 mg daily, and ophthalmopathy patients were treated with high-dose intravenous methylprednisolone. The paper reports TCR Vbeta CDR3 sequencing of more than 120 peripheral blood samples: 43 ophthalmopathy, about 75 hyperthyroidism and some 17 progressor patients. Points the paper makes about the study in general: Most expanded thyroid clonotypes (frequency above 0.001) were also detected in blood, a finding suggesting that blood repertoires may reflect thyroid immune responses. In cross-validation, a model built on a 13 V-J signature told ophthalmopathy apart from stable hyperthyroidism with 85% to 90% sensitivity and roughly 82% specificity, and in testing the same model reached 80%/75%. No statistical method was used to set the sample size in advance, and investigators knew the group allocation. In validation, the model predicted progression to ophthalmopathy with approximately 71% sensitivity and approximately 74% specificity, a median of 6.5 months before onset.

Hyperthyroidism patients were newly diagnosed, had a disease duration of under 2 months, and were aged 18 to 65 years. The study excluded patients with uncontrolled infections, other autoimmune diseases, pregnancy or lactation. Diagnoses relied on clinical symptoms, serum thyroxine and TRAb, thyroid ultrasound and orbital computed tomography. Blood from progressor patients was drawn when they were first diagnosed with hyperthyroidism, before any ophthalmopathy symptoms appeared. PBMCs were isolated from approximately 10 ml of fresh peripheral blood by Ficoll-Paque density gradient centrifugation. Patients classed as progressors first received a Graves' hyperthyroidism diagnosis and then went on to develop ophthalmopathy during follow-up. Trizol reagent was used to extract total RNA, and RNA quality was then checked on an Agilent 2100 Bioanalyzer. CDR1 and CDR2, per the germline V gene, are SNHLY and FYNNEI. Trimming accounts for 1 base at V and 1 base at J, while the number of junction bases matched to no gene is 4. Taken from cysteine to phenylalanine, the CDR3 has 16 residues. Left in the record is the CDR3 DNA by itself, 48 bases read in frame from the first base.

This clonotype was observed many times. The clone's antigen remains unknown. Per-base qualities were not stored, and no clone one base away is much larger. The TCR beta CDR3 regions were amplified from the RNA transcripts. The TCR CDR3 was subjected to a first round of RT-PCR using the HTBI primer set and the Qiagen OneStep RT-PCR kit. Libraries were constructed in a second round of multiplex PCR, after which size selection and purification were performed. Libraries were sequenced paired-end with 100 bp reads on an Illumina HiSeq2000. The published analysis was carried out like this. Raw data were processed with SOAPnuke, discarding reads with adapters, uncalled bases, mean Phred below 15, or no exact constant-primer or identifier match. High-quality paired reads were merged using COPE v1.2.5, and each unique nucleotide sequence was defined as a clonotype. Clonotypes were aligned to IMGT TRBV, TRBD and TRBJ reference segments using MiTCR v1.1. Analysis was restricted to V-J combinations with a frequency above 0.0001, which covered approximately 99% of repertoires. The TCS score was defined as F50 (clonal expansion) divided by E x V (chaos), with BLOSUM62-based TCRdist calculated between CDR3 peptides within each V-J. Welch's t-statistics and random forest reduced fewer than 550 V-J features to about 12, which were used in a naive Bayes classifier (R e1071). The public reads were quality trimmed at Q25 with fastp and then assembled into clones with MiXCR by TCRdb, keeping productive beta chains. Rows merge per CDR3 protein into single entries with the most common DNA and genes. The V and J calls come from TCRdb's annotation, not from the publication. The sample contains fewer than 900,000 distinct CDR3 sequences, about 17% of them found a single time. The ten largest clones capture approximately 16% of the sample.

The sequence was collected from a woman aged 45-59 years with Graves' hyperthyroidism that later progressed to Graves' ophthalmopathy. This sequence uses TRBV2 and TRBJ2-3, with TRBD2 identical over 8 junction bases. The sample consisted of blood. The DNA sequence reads TGTGCCAGCAGTGAAGGGTTTAGCGGGGGCACAGATACGCAGTATTTT. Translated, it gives CASSEGFSGGTDTQYF.